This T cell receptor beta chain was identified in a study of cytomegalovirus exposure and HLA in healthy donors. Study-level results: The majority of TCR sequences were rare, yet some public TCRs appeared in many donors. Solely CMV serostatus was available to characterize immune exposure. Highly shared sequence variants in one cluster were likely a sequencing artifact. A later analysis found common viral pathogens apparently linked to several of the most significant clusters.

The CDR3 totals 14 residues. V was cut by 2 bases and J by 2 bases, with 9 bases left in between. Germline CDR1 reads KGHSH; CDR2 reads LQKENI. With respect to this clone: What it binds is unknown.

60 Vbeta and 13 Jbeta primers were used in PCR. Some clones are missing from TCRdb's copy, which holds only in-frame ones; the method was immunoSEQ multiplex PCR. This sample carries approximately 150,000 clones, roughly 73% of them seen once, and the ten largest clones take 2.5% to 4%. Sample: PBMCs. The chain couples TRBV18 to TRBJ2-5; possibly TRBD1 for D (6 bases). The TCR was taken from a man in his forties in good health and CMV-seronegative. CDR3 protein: CASSPLGQQETQYF. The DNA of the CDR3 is TGTGCCAGCTCACCATTAGGACAGCAAGAGACCCAGTACTTC.